A selection of T cell receptor beta chains follows, all from one sample in a study of PD-1 blockade in classical Hodgkin lymphoma. Profiling relied on immunoSEQ multiplex PCR, and the TCRdb table lists in-frame clones only, not all of them. Among about 15,000 clones listed, 80% to 85% were seen once. The sequencing here drew on peripheral blood mononuclear cells (PBMCs), taken before the second cycle of nivolumab. All receptors derive from a human donor with classical Hodgkin lymphoma. Both conserved end residues are part of each CDR3. A D gene is named only where the DNA matches it firmly. Clone size is shown for a subset of rows, as once, few, many or a class of expanded clone.

clone size,V gene,D gene,J gene,CDR3 DNA,CDR3 protein
.,TRBV6-1,.,TRBJ2-7,TGTGCCAGCAGTGAAGGTCCCCGGGATTTCGGGCAGTACTTC,CASSEGPRDFGQYF
.,TRBV30,.,TRBJ1-5,TGTGCCTGGAGTCCCAATGAGGGACAGCCCCAGCATTTT,CAWSPNEGQPQHF
.,TRBV5-6,TRBD2,TRBJ2-3,TGTGCCAGCAGCTTGGAACGGGAGGGGGAGGATACGCAGTATTTT,CASSLEREGEDTQYF
once,TRBV11-2,.,TRBJ2-3,TGTGCCAGCACCCGGGGGGACATCCGCTCAGATACGCAGTATTTT,CASTRGDIRSDTQYF
.,TRBV7-3,TRBD1,TRBJ2-3,TGTGCCAGCAGCTACCAGGGGGCAGGCACAGATACGCAGTATTTT,CASSYQGAGTDTQYF
.,TRBV4-1,.,TRBJ2-7,TGCGCCAGCAGCCCCCGAGGACCATGGGGCTCCTACGAGCAGTACTTC,CASSPRGPWGSYEQYF
.,TRBV29-1,TRBD2,TRBJ2-5,TGCAGCTCATCGACTAGCTACTACCAAGAGACCCAGTACTTC,CSSSTSYYQETQYF
once,TRBV6-1,.,TRBJ2-2,TGTGCCAGCAGCCTCGAGGGGACGGCCACCGGGGAGCTGTTTTTT,CASSLEGTATGELFF
.,TRBV5-6,.,TRBJ1-5,TGTGCCAGCAGCCAAGGACAGTTACTCAATCAGCCCCAGCATTTT,CASSQGQLLNQPQHF
.,TRBV4-1,.,TRBJ1-1,TGCGCCAGCAGCCAAACCCCGGGACATTCGAACACTGAAGCTTTCTTT,CASSQTPGHSNTEAFF
.,TRBV6-5,.,TRBJ2-1,TGTGCCAGCAGTAGTGAGGGGCGCTCCTACAATGAGCAGTTCTTC,CASSSEGRSYNEQFF
.,TRBV28,TRBD1,TRBJ1-1,TGTGCCAGCAGTTCGACAGGGTCCACTGAAGCTTTCTTT,CASSSTGSTEAFF